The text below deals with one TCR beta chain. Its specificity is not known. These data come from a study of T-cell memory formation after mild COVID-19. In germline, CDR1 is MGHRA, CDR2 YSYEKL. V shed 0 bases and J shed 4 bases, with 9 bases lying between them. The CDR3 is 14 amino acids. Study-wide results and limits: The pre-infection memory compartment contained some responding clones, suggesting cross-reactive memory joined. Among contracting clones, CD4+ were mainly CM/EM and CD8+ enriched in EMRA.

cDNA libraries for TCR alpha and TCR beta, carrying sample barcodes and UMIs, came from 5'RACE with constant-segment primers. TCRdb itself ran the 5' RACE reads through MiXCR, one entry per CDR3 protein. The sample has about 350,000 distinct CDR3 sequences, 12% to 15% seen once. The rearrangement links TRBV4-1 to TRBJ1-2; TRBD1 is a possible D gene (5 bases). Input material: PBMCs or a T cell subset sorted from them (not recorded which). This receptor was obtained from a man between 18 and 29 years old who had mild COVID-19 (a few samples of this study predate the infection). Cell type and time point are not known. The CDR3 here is CASSQERGAYGYTF. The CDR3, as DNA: TGCGCCAGCAGCCAAGAGAGGGGAGCCTATGGCTACACCTTC.